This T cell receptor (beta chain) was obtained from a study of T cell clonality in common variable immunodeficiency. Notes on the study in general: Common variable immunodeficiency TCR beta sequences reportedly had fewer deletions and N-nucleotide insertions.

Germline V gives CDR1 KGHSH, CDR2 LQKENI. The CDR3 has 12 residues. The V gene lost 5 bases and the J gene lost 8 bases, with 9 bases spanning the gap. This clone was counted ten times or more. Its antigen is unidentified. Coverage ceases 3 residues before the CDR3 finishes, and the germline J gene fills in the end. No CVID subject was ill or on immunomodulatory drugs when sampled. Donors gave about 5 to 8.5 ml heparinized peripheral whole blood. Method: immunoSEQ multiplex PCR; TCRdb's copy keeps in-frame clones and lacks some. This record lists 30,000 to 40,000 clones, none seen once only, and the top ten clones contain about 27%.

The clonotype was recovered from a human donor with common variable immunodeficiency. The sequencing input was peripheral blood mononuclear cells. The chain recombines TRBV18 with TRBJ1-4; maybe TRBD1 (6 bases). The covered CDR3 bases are TGTGCCAGCTCAGACAGGCCGGAAAAA. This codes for CASSDRPEK. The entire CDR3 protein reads CASSDRPEKLFF.